The 15 T cell receptor beta chains presented below share a single source sample, sequenced in a study of tumor-infiltrating lymphocytes in localized non-small cell lung cancer. Data came from immunoSEQ multiplex PCR; TCRdb stores just in-frame clones and leaves some out. The profile shows roughly 8,000 clones, about 60% of them singletons. The source material was uninvolved lung tissue not adjacent to the tumor. All receptors come from a human donor with non-small cell lung cancer.

This sequence joins TRBV7-2 and TRBJ2-7; D perhaps matches TRBD1 (5 bases). The germline V gene has CDR1 SGHTA and CDR2 FQGNSA. The CDR3 sequence is 17 residues long. Trimming pared 2 bases from V and 0 bases from J, leaving 17 bases between. The CDR3 sequence: CASSLRGQDTVSYEQYF. The DNA of the CDR3 is TGTGCCAGCAGCTTAAGAGGCCAGGACACGGTCTCCTACGAGCAGTACTTC.

The genes are TRBV6-5 and TRBJ2-5; no clear D gene. CDR1 and CDR2 from the germline V gene are MNHEY and SVGAGI. V lost 6 bases and J lost 5, with 19 bases in between. This CDR3 is built from 15 residues. CDR3 in DNA: TGTGCCAGCAGCCGAAGCCCCTCCGGTCCGGAGACCCAGTACTTC. Translating gives CASSRSPSGPETQYF.

The chain uses TRBV5-4 and TRBJ2-7; no clear D gene. This CDR3 is 12 amino acids long. Between the trimmed V and J ends, which lost 4 bases and 3 bases, there was a span of 8 bases. Germline V gives CDR1 SGHNT, CDR2 YYREEE (reference sequence). The CDR3 loop reads CASSQTNYEQYF. Written as DNA, the CDR3 is TGTGCCAGCAGCCAAACTAACTACGAGCAGTACTTC.

This clone showed up just a few times. The chain has TRBV29-1 and TRBJ2-1; 7 bases fit TRBD2. In germline, CDR1 is SQVTM, CDR2 ANQGSEA. The CDR3 runs 12 residues. CDR3 coding DNA: TGCAGTTATCCTAGCGGTTCCAATGAGCAGTTCTTC. It encodes CSYPSGSNEQFF.

This clone occurred a few times. The J gene is TRBJ1-4, the V gene TRBV6-1, with D perhaps matching TRBD1 (6 bases). Germline CDR1 MNHNS, CDR2 SASEGT. CDR3 length equals 14 residues. The V and J ends lost 6 bases and 2 bases respectively, with 10 bases between them. CDR3 loop: CASRTGSTNEKLFF. The CDR3 DNA follows: TGTGCCAGCAGAACAGGGTCCACTAATGAAAAACTGTTTTTT.

This clone was counted between two and nine times. The rearrangement uses TRBV7-9 and TRBJ1-2; a possible D gene is TRBD1 (5 bases). Trimming took off 5 bases at V and 5 bases at J, with 15 bases between the two ends. The CDR3 length is 14 residues. Germline V CDR1 and CDR2: SEHNR, FQNEAQ (reference sequence). This CDR3 is CASSKDTMGYGYTF. Here the CDR3 DNA reads TGTGCCAGCAGCAAGGACACGATGGGGTATGGCTACACCTTC.

The rearrangement links TRBV5-6 to TRBJ1-1; D not resolved. Germline CDR1 reads SGHDT; CDR2 reads YYEEEE. There are 13 residues in the CDR3. Trimming shortened V by 0 bases and J by 7 bases, and 10 bases separated the two germline ends. DNA of the CDR3: TGTGCCAGCAGCTTGGCCCGACCCGGTGAAGCTTTCTTT. As protein: CASSLARPGEAFF.

V gene TRBV6-5 combines with J gene TRBJ1-1, with D perhaps TRBD1 (5 bases). From germline, CDR1 is MNHEY and CDR2 SVGAGI. Trimming stripped 6 bases from V and 1 base from J, with 12 bases between. The CDR3 totals 14 residues. The CDR3 DNA is TGTGCCAGCAGGGATGAGACAGAGAACACTGAAGCTTTCTTT. Encoded protein: CASRDETENTEAFF.

This clone was seen a handful of times. The J gene is TRBJ2-4, the V gene TRBV5-6; possibly TRBD2 for D (5 bases). The CDR3 is made up of 13 amino acids. In germline, CDR1 is SGHDT, CDR2 YYEEEE. The V gene lost 2 bases and the J gene lost 8 bases, with 11 bases spanning the gap. Here the CDR3 reads CASSFDGLHIQYF. The CDR3 DNA follows: TGTGCCAGCAGCTTCGATGGACTTCACATTCAGTACTTC. Filled out from reference TRBV5-6 and TRBJ2-4, the complete variable domain reads DAGVTQSPTHLIKTRGQQVTLRCSPKSGHDTVSWYQQALGQGPQFIFQYYEEEERQRGNFPDRFSGHQFPNYSSELNVNALLLGDSALYLCASSFDGLHIQYFGAGTRLSVL.

The chain carries TRBV19 and TRBJ2-5, with 9 positions matching TRBD1. The J segment lost 5 bases and the V segment lost 9 bases, leaving 7 bases of the junction unmatched. The CDR3 covers 13 residues. Germline CDR1 reads LNHDA; CDR2 reads SQIVND (reference sequence). CDR3 loop: CASGDRAGETQYF. DNA of the CDR3: TGTGCCAGCGGGGACAGGGCGGGGGAGACCCAGTACTTC.

V and J are TRBV4-1 and TRBJ2-3; no clear D. Germline CDR1 MGHRA, CDR2 YSYEKL. With 4 bases removed from V and 0 bases from J, the gap between germline ends came to 11 bases. The CDR3 covers 15 residues. The CDR3 DNA is TGCGCCAGCAGCCCCATCAGTATAAGCACAGATACGCAGTATTTT. Its translation is CASSPISISTDTQYF.

This clone has a handful of counts. V is TRBV2 and J is TRBJ2-1; 12 bases map to TRBD2. This CDR3 spans 16 amino acids. Germline values: CDR1 SNHLY, CDR2 FYNNEI. V trimming: 2 bases; J trimming: 6 bases; junction bases outside the gene matches: 5. In DNA, the CDR3 is TGTGCCAGCAGTGAACGTGCTAGCGGGGGGGGCAATGAGCAGTTCTTC. It translates to CASSERASGGGNEQFF.

Here the CDR3 reads CASSLGPLTSGGTGELFF. The CDR3 nucleotides read TGTGCCAGCAGCTTAGGCCCCCTGACTAGCGGGGGAACCGGGGAGCTGTTTTTT. The chain carries TRBV11-2 and TRBJ2-2, with 12 bases identical to TRBD2. This CDR3 region has 18 residues. V shed 1 base and J 5 bases; nucleotides not matched to a gene: 8. Germline CDR1 reads SGHAT; CDR2 reads FQNNGV.

The chain carries TRBV6-5 and TRBJ2-1; D possibly matches TRBD1 or TRBD2 (5 bases each). This CDR3 contains 14 residues. Germline-derived CDR1 and CDR2 are MNHEY and SVGAGI. The V end was cut by 0 bases, the J end by 8 bases, with 11 bases between. As DNA, the CDR3 is TGTGCCAGCAGTTACTCGGGGACCAGGGATGAGCAGTTCTTC. The encoded protein is CASSYSGTRDEQFF.

This clone was counted a few times. V usage is TRBV6-5 and J usage is TRBJ2-3, with D hard to call. With 6 bases removed from V and 3 bases from J, the gap between germline ends came to 13 bases. This CDR3 has 14 amino acids. In germline, CDR1 is MNHEY, CDR2 SVGAGI. This CDR3 reads CASRWNSGTDTQYF. As DNA, the CDR3 is TGTGCCAGCAGATGGAACTCTGGGACAGATACGCAGTATTTT.